These 24 T cell receptor delta chains originate from one sample sequenced in a study of γδ T cells in repeated Plasmodium falciparum infection. Bulk repertoires came from Vgamma9/Vdelta2+ or Vdelta2-negative gammadelta T cells flow-sorted from PBMC. TCRdb re-called clones from the multiplex PCR reads using CATT. The sample comprises approximately 53,000 delta-chain clones, around 1.7% of which are singletons, and roughly 15% rests with the top ten. Sequencing was done on a sample of gamma-delta T cells from blood. Receptors originate from a pool of human donors (malaria-infected and uninfected, not separated).

This clone appeared a few times. It is likely a read error: a sequence one base away is far more abundant. Other DNA sequences in the sample encode the same CDR3. The CDR3 loop reads CALGELGSPWYTDKLIF. The CDR3 region has the DNA TGTGCTCTTGGGGAACTGGGGTCCCCCTGGTACACCGACAAACTCATCTTT. V is TRDV1 and J is TRDJ1; D unclear. As TCRdb names no J gene, one was assigned here on the basis of a DNA match to germline. This CDR3 is 17 amino acids long. Germline CDR1 is TSWWSYY and CDR2 is QGS.

This clone was observed a few times. The protein recorded in TCRdb matches a much larger clone and deviates from this DNA's translation at residue 10, suggesting a read error; the protein here is obtained by translating the DNA. V is TRDV1 and J is TRDJ1; the D gene is possibly TRDD2 (5 bases). The CDR3 runs to 17 residues. Germline V CDR1 and CDR2: TSWWSYY, QGS. V was shortened by 5 bases and J by 7 bases, with 26 bases between the two germline ends. The CDR3 spells CALGTPSVSEEVGKLIF. Written as DNA, the CDR3 is TGTGCTCTTGGGACTCCTAGTGTGTCGGAGGAGGTCGGTAAACTCATCTTT.

For this clone: The TCRdb protein, from a much larger clone, departs from this DNA's translation at residue 11, likely by read error; the protein shown derives from the DNA. The gene calls are TRDV1 and TRDJ1; D possibly corresponds to TRDD3 (5 bases). Germline V gene lookup returns CDR1 TSWWSYY and CDR2 QGS. This CDR3 has 18 residues. With 5 bases removed from V and 2 bases from J, the gap between germline ends came to 24 bases. The CDR3 DNA reads as TGTGCTCTTGGGTCCCGTTCCCTAATGGGATGCGGAACCGATAAACTCATCTTT. Translated, it gives CALGSRSLMGCGTDKLIF.

This clone is labeled as medium-sized (0.01 to 0.1%). Other DNA sequences in this sample translate to the same CDR3. The chain is built from TRDV1 and TRDJ1; 8 bases match TRDD3. The length of the CDR3 is 17 residues. The germline gives CDR1 TSWWSYY, CDR2 QGS. V gave up 0 bases and J gave up 5 bases; unmatched junction bases: 11. CDR3 bases: TGTGCTCTTGGGGAACTTTCTGGGGGACATAACGGGGATAAACTCATCTTT. Its protein product is CALGELSGGHNGDKLIF.

This clone was observed a handful of times. The TCRdb record carries a much larger clone's protein, which differs from this DNA's translation at residue 3; a read error is the likely cause, and the protein listed here is the DNA translation. The rearrangement joins TRDV1 to TRDJ1; 12 bases fit TRDD3. Germline values: CDR1 TSWWSYY, CDR2 QGS. The CDR3 contains 24 residues. The CDR3 DNA reads TGTGCTCCTGGGGAGCTTCCTAGGTCTTGGGGCCGAGCTACTGGGGGATACCCCACCGACAAACTCATCTTT. Its translation: CAPGELPRSWGRATGGYPTDKLIF.

This clone has a handful of counts. The protein TCRdb gives is from a much larger clone and does not agree with this DNA's translation at residue 7, likely a read error; the protein shown here comes from the DNA. This chain links TRDV1 with TRDJ3, with D possibly TRDD3 on 8 matching bases. The CDR3 runs 25 residues. In germline, CDR1 is TSWWSYY, CDR2 QGS. V shed 3 bases and J shed 0 bases, with 33 bases lying between them. The CDR3 loop reads CALGDPTFLQGDNRADSWDTRQMFF. CDR3 sequence (DNA): TGTGCTCTTGGGGATCCAACTTTCCTACAGGGGGATAACCGTGCGGACTCCTGGGACACCCGACAGATGTTTTTC.

This clone showed up just a few times. TCRdb shows a much larger clone's protein in place of this DNA's translation, and the two differ at residue 18, likely through a read error; the protein shown is translated from the DNA. V gene TRDV1 combines with J gene TRDJ1; D is possibly TRDD3 (6 bases). Germline loops: CDR1 TSWWSYY, CDR2 QGS. Trimming shortened V by 0 bases and J by 5 bases, and 37 bases separated the two germline ends. This CDR3 region has 23 residues. CDR3 sequence: CALGELGSMVGHHSPWGCDKLIF. CDR3 nucleotide sequence: TGTGCTCTTGGGGAACTAGGCTCTATGGTTGGACACCACTCTCCCTGGGGATGTGATAAACTCATCTTT.

As to this clone: TCRdb shows a much larger clone's protein in place of this DNA's translation, and the two differ at residue 10, likely through a read error; the protein shown is translated from the DNA. The rearrangement uses TRDV1 and TRDJ1; 7 bases are shared with TRDD2. This CDR3 comprises 23 residues. V was clipped by 4 bases and J by 0 bases; unmatched bases: 29. Germline V gene lookup returns CDR1 TSWWSYY and CDR2 QGS. CDR3 protein: CALGVLSSYLFRRLAFYTDKLIF. The CDR3 nucleotides are TGTGCTCTTGGGGTCCTTAGTTCCTACCTTTTTCGCCGTCTGGCCTTTTACACCGATAAACTCATCTTT.

This clone was observed a handful of times. One base separates it from a far larger clone, so it is likely a read error. Other DNA sequences within the sample encode an identical CDR3. The genes are TRDV1 and TRDJ1; either TRDD2 or TRDD3 may fit D (5 bases each). V was clipped by 3 bases and J by 0 bases, with 20 bases between them. The CDR3 is made up of 18 amino acids. Germline CDR1 and CDR2: TSWWSYY and QGS. Here the CDR3 reads CALGEPYPGIQYTDKLIF. The CDR3 DNA is TGTGCTCTTGGGGAGCCCTACCCCGGGATCCAGTACACCGATAAACTCATCTTT.

This clone was counted ten times or more. Translating this DNA gives a protein that differs at residue 11 from the TCRdb one, which belongs to a much larger clone; a read error is likely, and the protein shown is this translation. The chain couples TRDV1 to TRDJ1; a weak D match, TRDD3 (6 bases). The CDR3 is 20 amino acids. V was shortened by 1 base and J by 3 bases, with 27 bases between the two germline ends. Germline V gives CDR1 TSWWSYY, CDR2 QGS. The CDR3 region is CALGEPANVLRILGPDKLIF. The CDR3 region has the DNA TGTGCTCTTGGGGAACCAGCTAACGTCCTCCGCATACTGGGTCCCGATAAACTCATCTTT.

This chain uses TRDV1 with TRDJ1; D may be TRDD2 (7 bases). The CDR3 covers 21 residues. Germline V gene lookup returns CDR1 TSWWSYY and CDR2 QGS. The V end lost 4 bases, the J end lost 0 bases, and 30 bases lay between the germline ends. The CDR3 bases are TGTGCTCTTGGGGTCCGGCCGAGGTTCCTACTGGGTCCCTACTACACCGATAAACTCATCTTT. Translation gives CALGVRPRFLLGPYYTDKLIF.

In its sample, this clone was seen a few times. A read error likely explains this, since a far larger clone differs by one base. Other DNA sequences from this sample encode an identical CDR3 as well. This chain connects TRDV1 to TRDJ1; TRDD3 matches 7 bases. Germline V gene sequence: CDR1 TSWWSYY, CDR2 QGS. The CDR3 spans 21 residues. The CDR3 reads CALGEFFRGDNGGLYTDKLIF. For the CDR3, the DNA is TGCGCTCTTGGGGAATTTTTTCGTGGCGATAATGGGGGACTGTACACCGATAAACTCATCTTT.

In the case of this clone: The junction shows a germline mismatch at one end, possibly a read error. The chain couples TRDV1 to TRDJ1, with TRDD3 as a possible D gene (6 bases). The J gene, left out of TCRdb, was set here by checking the DNA against germline. Germline CDR1 is TSWWSYY and CDR2 is QGS. This CDR3 spans 25 amino acids. The CDR3 sequence is CALGELYLYPLLIMGGYLYTDELIF. The CDR3 nucleotides read TGTGCTCTGGGGGAACTCTACTTATATCCTCTCCTGATAATGGGGGGGTATCTTTACACCGATGAACTCATCTTT.

This clone came up a few times. This DNA's translation differs at residue 4 from TCRdb's protein, which comes from a much larger clone; a read error is likely, and the protein shown is translated from the DNA. The chain recombines TRDV2 with TRDJ1; 8 bases align to TRDD3. The J gene was not available in TCRdb and was assigned here by matching the DNA to germline segments. This CDR3 has 23 residues. Germline V gene lookup returns CDR1 GEAIGNYY and CDR2 EKD. For the CDR3, the DNA is TGTGCCTGTGGCACCGCCGGTCGGGCCAGGGTCTGGGGGACTCGACCCCTATCGCCTAAACTCATCTTT. As protein: CACGTAGRARVWGTRPLSPKLIF.

This clone came up a few times. TCRdb's entry gives the protein of a much larger clone, which mismatches this DNA's translation at residue 15, likely from a read error; the protein reported here is translated from the DNA. This chain uses TRDV1 with TRDJ1; D not certain. TCRdb records no J gene; here it was assigned by comparing the DNA to germline. This CDR3 has 21 amino acids. V was trimmed by 1 base and J by 1 base, leaving 28 bases between them. Germline values: CDR1 TSWWSYY, CDR2 QGS. Written as DNA, the CDR3 is TGTGCTCTTGGGGAACCCCAAAGACATTCCGAGAGGGTATACACCACCGATAAACTCATCTTT. Protein product: CALGEPQRHSERVYTTDKLIF.

As to this clone: A read error is the likely source, as a far larger clone sits one nucleotide away. Other DNA sequences in this specimen translate into the identical CDR3. The chain employs TRDV1 and TRDJ1; either TRDD2 or TRDD3 may fit D (9 bases each). The J gene, absent from TCRdb, was called here by matching the DNA to germline. V was pared by 4 bases and J by 3 bases, with 42 bases between. CDR3 size: 24 residues. CDR1 and CDR2 from the germline V gene are TSWWSYY and QGS. The CDR3 DNA is TGTGCTCTTGGGGCCCGCCTTCCTACCAATAAACTGGGGGACACGGAGGTCAGATCCGATAAACTCATCTTT. Amino acids: CALGARLPTNKLGDTEVRSDKLIF.

There are many counts of this clone. The genes are TRDV1 and TRDJ1; D is unresolved. V lost 5 bases and J 0 bases, leaving 16 bases between the germline ends. Germline CDR1 TSWWSYY, CDR2 QGS. The CDR3 has 16 amino acids. CDR3 sequence reads: CALGIERPAYTDKLIF. In DNA, the CDR3 is TGTGCTCTTGGGATCGAACGGCCCGCATACACCGATAAACTCATCTTT.

A word on this clone: A far larger clone is one nucleotide away, so this likely arose from a read error. This sample includes further DNA sequences coding for the same CDR3. V gene TRDV1 combines with J gene TRDJ1; D is ambiguous. Germline loops: CDR1 TSWWSYY, CDR2 QGS. The CDR3 is 19 amino acids. The CDR3 DNA reads TGTGCTCTTGGGGGACCACAAGGGGTGCCCCGTCTTGGAACCGACAAACTCATCTTT. Its translation: CALGGPQGVPRLGTDKLIF.

This clone was counted a few times. Translating this DNA gives a protein that differs at residue 10 from the TCRdb one, which belongs to a much larger clone; a read error is likely, and the protein shown is this translation. CDR3 DNA sequence: TGTGCCTGTGACCATCCTCAATCCTGGGAATCATCTGCGTACACCGATAAACTCATCTTT. It specifies CACDHPQSWESSAYTDKLIF. V usage is TRDV2 and J usage is TRDJ1, with a possible D match to TRDD3 (5 bases). V was cut by 3 bases and J by 0 bases, with 28 bases left in between. The CDR3 is 20 residues long. The germline V gene encodes CDR1 GEAIGNYY and CDR2 EKD.

The table lists this clone with a few counts. This DNA translates differently at residue 9 from the TCRdb protein, which is that of a much larger clone; a read error is likely, and the protein shown is the DNA's own translation. This rearrangement joins TRDV2 to TRDJ1; 9 nucleotides match TRDD3. The J gene was not available in TCRdb and was assigned here by matching the DNA to germline segments. There are 16 residues in the CDR3. Germline V CDR1 and CDR2: GEAIGNYY, EKD. V shed 5 bases, J shed 2 bases, and the junction held 11 bases outside the gene matches. CDR3 sequence (DNA): TGTGCCTGTGGCCCGGGGATACGCGCGGTTACCGATAAACTCATCTTT. Its translation: CACGPGIRAVTDKLIF.

This clone was counted ten times or more. TCRdb assigns this DNA the protein of a much larger clone, which departs from its translation at residue 16; this likely reflects a read error, and the protein shown comes from translating the DNA. The chain joins TRDV3 to TRDJ1; 9 bases map to TRDD2. This CDR3 contains 19 residues. Germline loops: CDR1 TVYSNPD, CDR2 GDNSRS (reference sequence). The DNA for the CDR3 is TGTGCCCCGGATGGCCTTCCTACGAAGGCGACTGGCGGGACCGATGAACTCATCTTT. Amino acid sequence: CAPDGLPTKATGGTDELIF. Filled out from reference TRDV3 and TRDJ1, the complete variable domain reads CDKVTQSSPDQTVASGSEVVLLCTYDTVYSNPDLFWYRIRPDYSFQFVFYGDNSRSEGADFTQGRFSVKHILTQKAFHLVISPVRTEDSATYYCAPDGLPTKATGGTDELIFGKGTRVTVEP.

Only a few counts were recorded for this clone. The translation of this DNA and the TCRdb protein of a much larger clone differ at residue 14, probably owing to a read error; the protein shown here is translated from the DNA. The J gene is TRDJ1, the V gene TRDV1; 7 nucleotides match TRDD3. The CDR3 loop spans 19 amino acids. Looked up from germline, CDR1 is TSWWSYY and CDR2 is QGS. With 1 base clipped from V and 4 bases from J, the junction kept 18 bases outside the gene matches. The DNA for the CDR3 is TGTGCTCTTGGGGAACATAAGGCGGACTGGGGTGCTCGGGGCGATAAACTCATCTTT. Translation gives CALGEHKADWGARGDKLIF.

This clone has ten or more counts. The protein TCRdb lists belongs to a much larger clone and differs from this DNA's translation at residue 4, which points to a read error; the protein shown is made from the DNA. This rearrangement joins TRDV2 to TRDJ1; D might be TRDD3 (6 bases). The CDR3 consists of 18 residues. Germline assignment: CDR1 GEAIGNYY and CDR2 EKD. The CDR3 sequence is CACYTVRGTQLYTDKLIF. CDR3 nucleotide sequence: TGTGCCTGTTACACCGTCCGGGGGACCCAATTGTACACCGATAAACTCATCTTT.

This clone was seen a few times. The protein given by TCRdb reflects a much larger clone and differs at residue 17 from this DNA's translation, likely from a read error; the protein shown is the DNA's translation. J is TRDJ1 and V is TRDV1; tentatively, D is TRDD2 or TRDD3 (6 bases each). Germline CDR1 reads TSWWSYY; CDR2 reads QGS. The length of the CDR3 is 18 residues. The CDR3 loop is CALGELSPTEDTTDKLTF. CDR3 DNA sequence: TGTGCTCTTGGGGAACTAAGTCCTACAGAGGATACAACCGATAAACTCACCTTT.